Presented here are 4 T cell receptor beta chains from one specimen sequenced in a study of T cell responses to AZD1222 COVID-19 vaccine. Method: immunoSEQ multiplex PCR; TCRdb's copy keeps in-frame clones and lacks some. Of over 100,000 clones listed, around nine tenths are singletons. Specimen: peripheral blood, collected on day 0 of AZD1222 vaccination. The receptor set was obtained from an adult in good health.

The rearrangement joins TRBV21-1 to TRBJ1-1; TRBD1 is the table's D call, not checked against the DNA. TRBV21-1 is shown as a pseudogene. The CDR3 has 14 residues. The CDR3 DNA reads as TGTGCCAGCAGCAGCGGACAGTTTTCCGCTGAAGCTTTCTTT. This translates into CASSSGQFSAEAFF.

The chain recombines TRBV5-5 with TRBJ1-1; no reliable D call. CDR3 size: 14 residues. Per germline, CDR1 SGHKS and CDR2 YYEKEE (reference sequence). V was cut by 4 bases and J by 0 bases, with 10 bases left in between. The CDR3 DNA is TGTGCCAGCAGCCTGGCTCACCTGAACACTGAAGCTTTCTTT. Translation: CASSLAHLNTEAFF.

The chain is built from TRBV5-1 and TRBJ1-6; maybe TRBD1 (6 bases). Trimming removed 5 bases at V and 13 bases at J, with 16 bases between. The CDR3 consists of 13 residues. Germline V CDR1 and CDR2: SGHRS, YFSETQ. CDR3: CASRINRDDPLHF. For the CDR3, the DNA is TGCGCCAGCAGAATTAACAGGGATGATCCCCTCCACTTT.

The V call is TRBV6-5, the J call TRBJ2-1, with 7 bases fitting TRBD2. CDR1 MNHEY and CDR2 SVGAGI come from the germline V gene. The CDR3 totals 14 residues. Germline trimming cut 8 bases from V and 3 bases from J; bases unmatched to any gene: 7. The CDR3 spells CASGPPSGYNEQFF. The CDR3 DNA is TGTGCCAGCGGTCCGCCTAGCGGCTACAATGAGCAGTTCTTC.